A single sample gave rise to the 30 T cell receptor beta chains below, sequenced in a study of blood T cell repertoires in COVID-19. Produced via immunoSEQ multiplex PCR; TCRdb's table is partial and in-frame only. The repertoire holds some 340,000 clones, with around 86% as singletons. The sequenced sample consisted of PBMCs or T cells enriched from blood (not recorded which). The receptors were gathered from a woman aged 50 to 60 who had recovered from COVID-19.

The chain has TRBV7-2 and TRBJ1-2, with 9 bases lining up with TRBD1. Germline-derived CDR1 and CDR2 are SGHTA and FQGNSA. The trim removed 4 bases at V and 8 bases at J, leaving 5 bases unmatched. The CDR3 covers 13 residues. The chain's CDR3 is CASSSGTGLGYTF. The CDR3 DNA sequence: TGTGCCAGCAGCTCTGGGACAGGGCTGGGCTACACCTTC.

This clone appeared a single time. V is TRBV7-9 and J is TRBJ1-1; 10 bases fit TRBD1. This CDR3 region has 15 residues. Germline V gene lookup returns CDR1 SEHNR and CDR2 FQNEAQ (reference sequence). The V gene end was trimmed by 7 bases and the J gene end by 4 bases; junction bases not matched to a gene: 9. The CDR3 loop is CASTGTGAEGTEAFF. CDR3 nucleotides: TGTGCCAGCACCGGGACAGGGGCGGAGGGCACTGAAGCTTTCTTT. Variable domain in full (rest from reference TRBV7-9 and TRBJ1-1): DTGVSQNPRHKITKRGQNVTFRCDPISEHNRLYWYRQTLGQGPEFLTYFQNEAQLEKSRLLSDRFSAERPKGSFSTLEIQRTEQGDSAMYLCASTGTGAEGTEAFFGQGTRLTVV.

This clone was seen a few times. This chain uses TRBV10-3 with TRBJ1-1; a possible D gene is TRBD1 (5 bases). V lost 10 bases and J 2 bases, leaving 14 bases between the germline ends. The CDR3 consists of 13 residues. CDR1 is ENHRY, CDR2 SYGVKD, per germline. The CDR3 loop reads CATLGLDNTEAFF. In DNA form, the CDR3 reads TGTGCCACTCTGGGACTGGATAACACTGAAGCTTTCTTT.

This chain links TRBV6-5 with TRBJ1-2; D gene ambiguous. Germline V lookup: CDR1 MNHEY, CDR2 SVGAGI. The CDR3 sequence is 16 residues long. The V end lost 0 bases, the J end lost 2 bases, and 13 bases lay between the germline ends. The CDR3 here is CASSYSGQSRNYGYTF. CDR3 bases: TGTGCCAGCAGTTACTCTGGGCAGTCCCGGAACTATGGCTACACCTTC.

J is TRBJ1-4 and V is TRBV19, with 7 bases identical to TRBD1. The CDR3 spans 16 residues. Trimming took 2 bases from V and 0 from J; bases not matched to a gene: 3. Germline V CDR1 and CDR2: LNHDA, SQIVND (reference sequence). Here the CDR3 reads CASSIRGPATNEKLFF. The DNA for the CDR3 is TGTGCCAGTAGTATAAGGGGGCCTGCAACTAATGAAAAACTGTTTTTT.

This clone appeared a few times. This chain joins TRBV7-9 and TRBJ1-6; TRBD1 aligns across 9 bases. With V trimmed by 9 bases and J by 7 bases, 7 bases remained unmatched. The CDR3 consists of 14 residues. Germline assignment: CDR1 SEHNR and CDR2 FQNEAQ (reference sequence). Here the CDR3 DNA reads TGTGCCAGTCAGCCGGGACAGGGCAATTCACCCCTCCACTTT. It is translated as CASQPGQGNSPLHF.

The CDR3 loop reads CAIREHGTAYGYTF. In nucleotides, the CDR3 is TGTGCCATCCGGGAACACGGGACAGCCTATGGCTACACCTTC. This chain joins TRBV19 and TRBJ1-2; the match to TRBD1 covers 7 bases. The germline gives CDR1 LNHDA, CDR2 SQIVND (reference sequence). V dropped 10 bases and J dropped 4; count of bases not matched to a gene: 12. The CDR3 contains 14 residues.

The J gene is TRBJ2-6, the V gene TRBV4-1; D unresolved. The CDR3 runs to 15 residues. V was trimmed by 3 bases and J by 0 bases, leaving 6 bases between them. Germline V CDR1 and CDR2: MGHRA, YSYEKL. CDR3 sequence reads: CASSQLASGANVLTF. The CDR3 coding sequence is TGCGCCAGCAGCCAGCTGGCCTCTGGGGCCAACGTCCTGACTTTC.

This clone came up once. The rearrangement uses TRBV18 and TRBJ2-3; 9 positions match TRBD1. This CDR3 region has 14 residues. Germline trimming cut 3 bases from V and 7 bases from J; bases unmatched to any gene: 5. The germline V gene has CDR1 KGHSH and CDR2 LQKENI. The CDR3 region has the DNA TGTGCCAGCTCACCCGGGACAGGGACTAATACGCAGTATTTT. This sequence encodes CASSPGTGTNTQYF.

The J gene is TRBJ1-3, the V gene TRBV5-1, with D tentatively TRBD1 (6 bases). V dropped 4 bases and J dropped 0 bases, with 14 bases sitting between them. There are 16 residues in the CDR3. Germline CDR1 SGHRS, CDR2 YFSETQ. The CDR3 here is CASSIPTGDSGNTIYF. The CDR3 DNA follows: TGCGCCAGCAGCATCCCGACAGGAGACTCTGGAAACACCATATATTTT. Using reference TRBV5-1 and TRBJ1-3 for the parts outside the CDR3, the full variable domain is KAGVTQTPRYLIKTRGQQVTLSCSPISGHRSVSWYQQTPGQGLQFLFEYFSETQRNKGNFPGRFSGRQFSNSRSEMNVSTLELGDSALYLCASSIPTGDSGNTIYFGEGSWLTVV.

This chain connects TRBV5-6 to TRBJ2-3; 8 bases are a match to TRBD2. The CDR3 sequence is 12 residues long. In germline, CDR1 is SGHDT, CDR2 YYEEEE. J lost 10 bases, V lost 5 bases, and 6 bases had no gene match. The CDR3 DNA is TGTGCCAGCAGTCAGCGACTAGCGTCGCAGTATTTT. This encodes CASSQRLASQYF.

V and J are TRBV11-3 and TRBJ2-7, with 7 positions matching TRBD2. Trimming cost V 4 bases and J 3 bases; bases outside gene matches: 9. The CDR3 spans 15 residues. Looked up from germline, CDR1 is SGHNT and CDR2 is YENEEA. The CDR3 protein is CASSSRGEGFYEQYF. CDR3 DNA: TGTGCCAGCAGCTCACGGGGGGAGGGATTCTACGAGCAGTACTTC.

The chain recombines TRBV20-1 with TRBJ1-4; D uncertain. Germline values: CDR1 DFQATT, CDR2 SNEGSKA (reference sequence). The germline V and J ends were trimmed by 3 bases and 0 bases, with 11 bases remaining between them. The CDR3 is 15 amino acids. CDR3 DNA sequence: TGCAGTGCTAGTCCCGCAGATACAACTAATGAAAAACTGTTTTTT. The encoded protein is CSASPADTTNEKLFF.

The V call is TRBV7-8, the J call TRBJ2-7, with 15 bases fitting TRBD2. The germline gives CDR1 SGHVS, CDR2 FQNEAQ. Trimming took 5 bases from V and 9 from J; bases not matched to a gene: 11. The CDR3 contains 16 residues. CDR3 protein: CASSRGGLAGGTAQYF. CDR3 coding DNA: TGTGCCAGCAGCCGAGGGGGACTAGCGGGAGGTACGGCGCAGTACTTC.

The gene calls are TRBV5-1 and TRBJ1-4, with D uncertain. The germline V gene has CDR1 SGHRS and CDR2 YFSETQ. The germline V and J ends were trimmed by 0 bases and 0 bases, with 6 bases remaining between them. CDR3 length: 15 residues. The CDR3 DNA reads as TGCGCCAGCAGCTTGGGTAGATCAACTAATGAAAAACTGTTTTTT. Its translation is CASSLGRSTNEKLFF.

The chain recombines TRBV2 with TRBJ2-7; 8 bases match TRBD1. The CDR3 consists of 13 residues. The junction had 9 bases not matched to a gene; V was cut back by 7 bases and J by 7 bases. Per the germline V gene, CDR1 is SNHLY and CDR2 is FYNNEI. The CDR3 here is CASTPQGAGEQYF. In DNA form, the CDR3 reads TGTGCCAGCACCCCGCAGGGGGCGGGGGAGCAGTACTTC.

CDR3: CSALNYGYTF. The CDR3 nucleotides read TGCAGTGCGCTAAACTATGGCTACACCTTC. The V call is TRBV20-1, the J call TRBJ1-2; D gene uncertain. The CDR3 sequence is 10 residues long. The germline V and J ends were trimmed by 6 bases and 2 bases, with 4 bases remaining between them. CDR1 and CDR2 from the germline V gene are DFQATT and SNEGSKA (reference sequence).

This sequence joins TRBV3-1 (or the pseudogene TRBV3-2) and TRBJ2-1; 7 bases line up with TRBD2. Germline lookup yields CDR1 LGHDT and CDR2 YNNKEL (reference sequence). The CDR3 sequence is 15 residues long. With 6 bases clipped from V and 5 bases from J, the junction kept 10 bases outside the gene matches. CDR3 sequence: CASSPGTTEDNEQFF. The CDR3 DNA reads TGTGCCAGCAGTCCCGGGACTACCGAAGACAATGAGCAGTTCTTC.

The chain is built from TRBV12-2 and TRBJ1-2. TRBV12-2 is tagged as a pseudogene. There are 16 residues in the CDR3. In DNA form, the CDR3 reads TGTGCAAGTCGCTTACGCCGCCGGGGGGGCGCCGATGGCTACACCTTC. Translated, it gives CASRLRRRGGADGYTF.

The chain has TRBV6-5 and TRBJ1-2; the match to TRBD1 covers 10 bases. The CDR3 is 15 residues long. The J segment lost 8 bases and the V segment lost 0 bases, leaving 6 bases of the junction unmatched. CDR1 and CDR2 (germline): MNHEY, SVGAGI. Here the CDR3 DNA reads TGTGCCAGCAGTTACTCTGGGACAGGGGCCTCCGGCTACACCTTC. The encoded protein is CASSYSGTGASGYTF.

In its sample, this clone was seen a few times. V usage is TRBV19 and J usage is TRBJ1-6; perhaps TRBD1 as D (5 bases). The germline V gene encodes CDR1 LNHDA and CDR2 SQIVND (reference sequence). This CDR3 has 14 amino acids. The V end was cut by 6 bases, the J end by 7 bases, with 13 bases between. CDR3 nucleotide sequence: TGTGCCAGTAGATCGGACACCCGGAATTCACCCCTCCACTTT. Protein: CASRSDTRNSPLHF.

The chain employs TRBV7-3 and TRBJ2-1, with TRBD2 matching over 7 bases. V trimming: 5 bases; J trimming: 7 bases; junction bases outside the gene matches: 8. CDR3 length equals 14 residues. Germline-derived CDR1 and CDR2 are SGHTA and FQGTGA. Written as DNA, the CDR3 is TGTGCCAGCAGCCCCCGGACTAGTTGGAATGAGCAGTTCTTC. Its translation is CASSPRTSWNEQFF.

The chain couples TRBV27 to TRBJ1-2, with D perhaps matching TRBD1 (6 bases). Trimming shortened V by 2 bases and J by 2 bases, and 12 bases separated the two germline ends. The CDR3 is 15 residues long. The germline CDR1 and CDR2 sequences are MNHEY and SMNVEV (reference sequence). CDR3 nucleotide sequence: TGTGCCAGCAGTTTAATGTCAGGGGTCAACTATGGCTACACCTTC. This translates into CASSLMSGVNYGYTF.

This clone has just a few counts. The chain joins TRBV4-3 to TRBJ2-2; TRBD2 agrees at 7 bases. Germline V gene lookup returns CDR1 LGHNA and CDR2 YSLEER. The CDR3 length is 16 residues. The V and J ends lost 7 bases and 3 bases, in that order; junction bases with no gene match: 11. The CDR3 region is CASKPQREVDTGELFF. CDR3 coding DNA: TGCGCCAGCAAACCACAGCGGGAAGTAGACACCGGGGAGCTGTTTTTT.

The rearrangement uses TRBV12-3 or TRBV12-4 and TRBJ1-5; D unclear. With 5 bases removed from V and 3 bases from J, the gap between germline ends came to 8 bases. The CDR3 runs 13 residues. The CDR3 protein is CASSKGDNQPQHF. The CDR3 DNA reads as TGTGCCAGCAGTAAAGGAGACAATCAGCCCCAGCATTTT.

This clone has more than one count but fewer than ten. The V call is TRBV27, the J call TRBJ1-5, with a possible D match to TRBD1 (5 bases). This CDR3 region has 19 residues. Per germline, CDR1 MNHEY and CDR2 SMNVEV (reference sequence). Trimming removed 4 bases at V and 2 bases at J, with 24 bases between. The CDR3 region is CASSSGSFRGGRGNQPQHF. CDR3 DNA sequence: TGTGCCAGCAGTTCGGGGTCTTTCCGGGGCGGGAGGGGCAATCAGCCCCAGCATTTT.

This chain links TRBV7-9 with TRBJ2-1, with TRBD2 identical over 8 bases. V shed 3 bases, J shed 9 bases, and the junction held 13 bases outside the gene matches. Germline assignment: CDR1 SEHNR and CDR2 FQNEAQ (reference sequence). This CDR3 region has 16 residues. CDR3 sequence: CASSFPPGGAGREQFF. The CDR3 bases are TGTGCCAGCAGCTTCCCCCCCGGGGGGGCCGGGCGTGAGCAGTTCTTC.

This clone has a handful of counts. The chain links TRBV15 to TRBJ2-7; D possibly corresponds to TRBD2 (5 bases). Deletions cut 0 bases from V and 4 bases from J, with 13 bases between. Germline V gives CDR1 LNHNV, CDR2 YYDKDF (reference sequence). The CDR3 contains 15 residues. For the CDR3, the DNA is TGTGCCACCAGCAGAGAAACCGGGAACGAGTACGAGCAGTACTTC. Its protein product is CATSRETGNEYEQYF.

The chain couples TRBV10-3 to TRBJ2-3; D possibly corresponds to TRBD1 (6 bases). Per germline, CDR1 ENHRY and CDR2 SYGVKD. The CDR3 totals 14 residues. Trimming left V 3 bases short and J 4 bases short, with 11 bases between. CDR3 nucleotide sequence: TGTGCCATCAGTGACAGGGGAGTCCCAGATACGCAGTATTTT. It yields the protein CAISDRGVPDTQYF.

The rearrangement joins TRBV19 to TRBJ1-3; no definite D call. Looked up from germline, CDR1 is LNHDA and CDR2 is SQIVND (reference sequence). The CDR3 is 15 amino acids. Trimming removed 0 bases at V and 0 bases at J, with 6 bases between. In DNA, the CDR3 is TGTGCCAGTAGTATAGATGAGGGCTCTGGAAACACCATATATTTT. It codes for CASSIDEGSGNTIYF.